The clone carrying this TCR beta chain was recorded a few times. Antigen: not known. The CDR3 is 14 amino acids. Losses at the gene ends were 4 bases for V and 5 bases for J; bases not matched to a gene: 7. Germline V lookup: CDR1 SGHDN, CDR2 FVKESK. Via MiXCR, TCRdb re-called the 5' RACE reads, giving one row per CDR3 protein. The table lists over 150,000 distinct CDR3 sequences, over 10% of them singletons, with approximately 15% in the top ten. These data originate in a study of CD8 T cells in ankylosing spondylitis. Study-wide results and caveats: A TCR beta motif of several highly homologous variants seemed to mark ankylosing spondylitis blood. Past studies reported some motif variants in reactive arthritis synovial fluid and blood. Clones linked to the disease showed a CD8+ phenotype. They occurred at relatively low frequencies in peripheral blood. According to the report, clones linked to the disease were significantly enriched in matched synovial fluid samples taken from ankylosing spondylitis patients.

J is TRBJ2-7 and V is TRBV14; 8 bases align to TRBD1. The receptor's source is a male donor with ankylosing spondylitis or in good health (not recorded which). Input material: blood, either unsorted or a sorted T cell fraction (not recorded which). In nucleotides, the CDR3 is TGTGCCAGCAGCCTGACAGGGGAGGCCCACGAGCAGTACTTC. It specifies CASSLTGEAHEQYF.